The subject of this entry is one TCR beta chain. The ends lost 3 bases at V and 2 bases at J; junction bases unmatched: 1. Germline V CDR1 and CDR2: SGDLS, YYNGEE. The CDR3 totals 13 residues. These data come from a study of blood T cell repertoires in COVID-19. Study information: Both acute and convalescent COVID-19 samples were obtained from the United States, Italy and Spain. Sources were T cells, B-cell-depleted T cells, or PBMCs; the material itself was cDNA or gDNA.

Study members were between roughly 18 and 90 years old and lived in about two dozen US regions. Participants reported their clinical history, and cohort assignment relied on those reports. Using immunoSEQ multiplex PCR, the repertoire was profiled, and TCRdb retains in-frame clones only, with some absent. Here the sample spans about 240,000 clones, under 90% being singletons. The sequenced sample consisted of PBMCs or T cells enriched from blood (not recorded which). The V gene is TRBV9, the J gene TRBJ2-5; 7 bases line up with TRBD2. This clonotype was obtained from a woman between 35 and 50 years old who had been exposed to COVID-19. The CDR3 is CASSGGGQETQYF. The DNA for the CDR3 is TGTGCCAGCAGCGGGGGGGGTCAAGAGACCCAGTACTTC.